The 28 T cell receptor beta chains presented below share a single source sample, sequenced in a study of CD8 T cells in Susac syndrome (dated by TCRdb to the late 2010s). To prepare the library, the immunoSEQ multiplex PCR assay was applied. RNA was extracted using the RNeasy kit, and about 0.45 to 1 ug of the RNA was reverse transcribed with random hexamers. Clones were called with MiXCR by TCRdb after fastp trimmed the public reads at Q25, and only in-frame beta chains were retained. CDR3 protein duplicates are merged, each entry listing the most common genes and DNA. The table for this sample lists 200,000 or so distinct CDR3 sequences; nearly 95% of them were counted only once. The biggest ten clones account for under 0.095% of the sample. The material sequenced was CD4+ T cells from PBMCs. The receptors derive from a human donor with multiple sclerosis.

The rearrangement links TRBV30 to TRBJ2-1; 13 bases fit TRBD2. This CDR3 is built from 21 residues. V lost 1 base, J lost 0 bases, and 15 bases stayed unmatched. The germline V gene has CDR1 GTSNPN and CDR2 SVGIG (reference sequence). This CDR3 reads CAWSASPLTSGRAYSYNEQFF. The CDR3 region has the DNA TGTGCCTGGAGTGCCTCTCCCTTAACTAGCGGGAGGGCCTACTCCTACAATGAGCAGTTCTTC. Combining the CDR3 with reference TRBV30 and TRBJ2-1 gives the whole variable domain SQTIHQWPATLVQPVGSPLSLECTVEGTSNPNLYWYRQAAGRGLQLLFYSVGIGQISSEVPQNLSASRPQDRQFILSSKKLLLSDSGFYLCAWSASPLTSGRAYSYNEQFFGPGTRLTVL.

The chain carries TRBV27 and TRBJ2-5; D tentatively reads TRBD1 or TRBD2 (5 bases each). CDR3 length equals 15 residues. Between the trimmed V and J ends, which lost 6 bases and 2 bases, there was a span of 16 bases. Germline V lookup: CDR1 MNHEY, CDR2 SMNVEV (reference sequence). The CDR3, as DNA: TGTGCCAGCAGGGGTCTCGGGGCGAATCAAGAGACCCAGTACTTC. Protein sequence: CASRGLGANQETQYF.

This rearrangement joins TRBV24-1 to TRBJ2-1; no firm D call. The CDR3 spans 12 residues. Trimming removed 3 bases from V and 10 bases from J, with 9 bases in between. Germline V CDR1 and CDR2: KGHDR, SFDVKD. The CDR3 coding sequence is TGTGCCACCAGTGATGATCCAACGGAGCAGTTCTTC. Protein: CATSDDPTEQFF.

The J gene is TRBJ2-7, the V gene TRBV20-1; a weak D match, TRBD2 (5 bases). Germline assignment: CDR1 DFQATT and CDR2 SNEGSKA (reference sequence). Trimming took 6 bases from V and 0 from J, leaving 15 bases between them. The CDR3 covers 14 residues. CDR3 sequence: CSAERTVSSYEQYF. In DNA form, the CDR3 reads TGCAGTGCGGAGCGGACCGTTAGCTCCTACGAGCAGTACTTC.

The V and J genes are TRBV29-1 and TRBJ1-2; D is unresolved. With 6 bases removed from V and 4 bases from J, the gap between germline ends came to 15 bases. In germline, CDR1 is SQVTM, CDR2 ANQGSEA. CDR3 length: 13 residues. The CDR3: CSVLDSVGYGYTF. CDR3 DNA sequence: TGCAGCGTCCTAGATAGTGTGGGCTATGGCTACACCTTC.

This sequence joins TRBV6-5 and TRBJ1-2, with D perhaps matching TRBD1 (5 bases). The CDR3 extends over 13 amino acids. Germline loops: CDR1 MNHEY, CDR2 SVGAGI. Deletions cut 6 bases from V and 8 bases from J, with 16 bases between. CDR3 bases: TGTGCCAGCAGCGCCGTCCCGGGGGGAGGCTACACCTTC. Translation gives CASSAVPGGGYTF.

The J gene is TRBJ1-2, the V gene TRBV5-6; 9 bases are shared with TRBD1. Germline V lookup: CDR1 SGHDT, CDR2 YYEEEE. The CDR3 has 14 amino acids. With V trimmed by 2 bases and J by 9 bases, 8 bases remained unmatched. DNA of the CDR3: TGTGCCAGCAGCTTACCTCCGGGACAGGGACGCTACACCTTC. It codes for CASSLPPGQGRYTF.

The CDR3: CASHREPAAEAFF. CDR3 bases: TGTGCTAGCCACCGGGAACCGGCCGCTGAAGCTTTCTTT. The chain combines TRBV12-5 with TRBJ1-1; D ambiguous. V was pared by 9 bases and J by 6 bases, with 17 bases between. CDR1 and CDR2 from the germline V gene are LGHNT and FRNRAP. CDR3 size: 13 residues.

The chain is built from TRBV20-1 and TRBJ2-3; no clear D gene. The CDR3 consists of 12 residues. CDR1 and CDR2 from the germline V gene are DFQATT and SNEGSKA (reference sequence). Trimming took 2 bases from V and 7 from J, leaving 10 bases between them. CDR3 protein: CSARWESNTQYF. For the CDR3, the DNA is TGCAGTGCTAGATGGGAATCGAATACGCAGTATTTT.

This chain joins TRBV5-4 and TRBJ2-7; the D is unclear. Deletions cut 2 bases from V and 6 bases from J, with 12 bases between. The CDR3 is 13 amino acids. Germline lookup yields CDR1 SGHNT and CDR2 YYREEE (reference sequence). CDR3 protein: CASSFTRSGEQYF. CDR3 in DNA: TGTGCCAGCAGCTTCACCCGGTCGGGCGAGCAGTACTTC.

The J gene is TRBJ2-1, the V gene TRBV29-1; 10 bases are a match to TRBD2. With V trimmed by 3 bases and J by 5 bases, 7 bases remained unmatched. The CDR3 runs to 15 residues. Germline lookup yields CDR1 SQVTM and CDR2 ANQGSEA. The CDR3 spells CSVEARLAGDNEQFF. The CDR3 nucleotides are TGCAGCGTTGAGGCGAGGCTAGCGGGGGACAATGAGCAGTTCTTC.

The chain recombines TRBV9 with TRBJ2-7; D gene ambiguous. V was cut by 2 bases and J by 6 bases, with 12 bases left in between. This CDR3 has 13 amino acids. The germline gives CDR1 SGDLS, CDR2 YYNGEE. For the CDR3, the DNA is TGTGCCAGCAGCGTTCGGATTGAAGGCGAGCAGTACTTC. Protein product: CASSVRIEGEQYF.

The chain links TRBV3-1 to TRBJ1-2, with TRBD1 matching over 10 bases. Per germline, CDR1 LGHDT and CDR2 YNNKEL (reference sequence). V gave up 3 bases and J gave up 6 bases; unmatched junction bases: 7. The CDR3 is made up of 15 amino acids. The CDR3 DNA reads TGTGCCAGCAGCCAGCCGGGACAGGGGAAGCATGGCTACACCTTC. Translated: CASSQPGQGKHGYTF.

J is TRBJ1-2 and V is TRBV2; no definite D call. The CDR3 contains 12 residues. In germline, CDR1 is SNHLY, CDR2 FYNNEI. V was pared by 3 bases and J by 4 bases, with 6 bases between. The CDR3 reads CASSDLSYGYTF. In nucleotides, the CDR3 is TGTGCCAGCAGTGACCTTAGCTATGGCTACACCTTC.

The genes are TRBV3-1 and TRBJ2-5, with 7 bases aligning to TRBD2. Germline CDR1 is LGHDT and CDR2 is YNNKEL (reference sequence). This CDR3 contains 14 residues. The V and J ends lost 2 bases and 2 bases, in that order; junction bases with no gene match: 2. CDR3 DNA: TGTGCCAGCAGCCAACGGGGACTACAAGAGACCCAGTACTTC. It specifies CASSQRGLQETQYF.

CDR3 coding DNA: TGTGCCAGCAGCGATACCCCGGGGTGGAGCTACACCTTC. As protein: CASSDTPGWSYTF. This chain uses TRBV13 with TRBJ1-2, with no clear D. Germline CDR1 PRHDT, CDR2 FYEKMQ (reference sequence). Trimming left V 5 bases short and J 9 bases short, with 16 bases between. This CDR3 is 13 amino acids long.

The rearrangement joins TRBV2 to TRBJ2-5; 11 positions agree with TRBD2. J was trimmed by 5 bases and V by 5 bases; bases with no gene match: 7. The CDR3 runs 15 residues. Per germline, CDR1 SNHLY and CDR2 FYNNEI. The CDR3 sequence is CASSISGRAEETQYF. Here the CDR3 DNA reads TGTGCCAGCAGTATTAGCGGGAGGGCTGAGGAGACCCAGTACTTC.

The chain recombines TRBV18 with TRBJ2-7; D ambiguous. V dropped 2 bases and J dropped 2 bases, with 4 bases sitting between them. The CDR3 contains 12 residues. Germline V gene data show CDR1 as KGHSH and CDR2 as LQKENI. In DNA, the CDR3 is TGTGCCAGCTCACCAGGCGCCTACGAGCAGTACTTC. It encodes CASSPGAYEQYF.

The genes are TRBV9 and TRBJ1-2; no reliable D call. Germline values: CDR1 SGDLS, CDR2 YYNGEE. V was trimmed by 0 bases and J by 7 bases, leaving 10 bases between them. CDR3 length equals 13 residues. The CDR3 bases are TGTGCCAGCAGCGTAGGCAGATCTGGTGGCTACACCTTC. This codes for CASSVGRSGGYTF.

The J gene is TRBJ1-5, the V gene TRBV6-5; D gene unclear. This CDR3 region has 14 residues. The V gene lost 6 bases and the J gene lost 5 bases, with 14 bases spanning the gap. Germline CDR1 is MNHEY and CDR2 is SVGAGI. The CDR3 spells CASRRTERDQPQHF. The CDR3, as DNA: TGTGCCAGCAGAAGGACTGAAAGGGATCAGCCCCAGCATTTT.

The V and J genes are TRBV29-1 and TRBJ2-3, with D tentatively TRBD2 (5 bases). CDR1 SQVTM and CDR2 ANQGSEA come from the germline V gene. Deletions cut 6 bases from V and 3 bases from J, with 13 bases between. This CDR3 has 13 residues. This CDR3 reads CSVGFRGTDTQYF. The CDR3 nucleotides read TGCAGCGTCGGATTTAGAGGGACAGATACGCAGTATTTT.

The chain uses TRBV15 and TRBJ2-2, with 10 nucleotides matching TRBD2. The CDR3 extends over 16 amino acids. The J segment lost 4 bases and the V segment lost 3 bases, leaving 5 bases of the junction unmatched. Germline CDR1 LNHNV, CDR2 YYDKDF (reference sequence). CDR3 DNA sequence: TGTGCCACCAGCAGCCGGACTAGCGGTTCCACCGGGGAGCTGTTTTTT. Protein: CATSSRTSGSTGELFF.

The chain has TRBV3-1 and TRBJ2-3; D unclear. V shed 1 base and J shed 2 bases, with 10 bases lying between them. CDR1 is LGHDT, CDR2 YNNKEL, per germline (reference sequence). The CDR3 is 15 amino acids. The CDR3: CASSQGPSFTDTQYF. For the CDR3, the DNA is TGTGCCAGCAGCCAAGGGCCTTCCTTCACAGATACGCAGTATTTT.

A single count supports this clonotype. This sequence joins TRBV10-3 and TRBJ2-4, with D perhaps matching TRBD1 or TRBD2 (5 bases each). The V gene lost 0 bases and the J gene lost 5 bases, with 8 bases spanning the gap. The CDR3 has 14 amino acids. In germline, CDR1 is ENHRY, CDR2 SYGVKD. For the CDR3, the DNA is TGTGCCATCAGTGAGTCGAGGGGTGAAAACATTCAGTACTTC. Protein: CAISESRGENIQYF.

The chain has TRBV12-5 and TRBJ1-1; 9 bases match TRBD1. Germline CDR1 LGHNT, CDR2 FRNRAP. The CDR3 is made up of 15 amino acids. Trimming took 4 bases from V and 4 from J; bases not matched to a gene: 7. The CDR3 protein is CASGSGQGLSTEAFF. In nucleotides, the CDR3 is TGTGCTAGTGGTTCGGGACAGGGCTTGAGCACTGAAGCTTTCTTT.

The chain uses TRBV29-1 and TRBJ2-5; 7 bases are shared with TRBD2. V trimming: 3 bases; J trimming: 9 bases; junction bases outside the gene matches: 4. The CDR3 contains 11 residues. Germline values: CDR1 SQVTM, CDR2 ANQGSEA. CDR3 residues: CSVDGEGPQYF. The CDR3 DNA reads TGCAGCGTTGATGGGGAGGGGCCCCAGTACTTC.

V is TRBV6-2 or TRBV6-3 and J is TRBJ2-5; D gene ambiguous. Trimming left V 10 bases short and J 3 bases short, with 9 bases between. Germline assignment: CDR1 MNHEY and CDR2 SVGEGT. The CDR3 runs to 11 residues. The CDR3 protein is CATRVKETQYF. The CDR3 DNA is TGTGCCACGAGAGTAAAAGAGACCCAGTACTTC.

The gene calls are TRBV10-1 and TRBJ2-5, with 7 bases identical to TRBD2. The CDR3 runs to 15 residues. V was clipped by 2 bases and J by 5 bases; unmatched bases: 8. Germline-derived CDR1 and CDR2 are WNHNN and SYGVQD (reference sequence). CDR3 protein: CASSEAGTNAETQYF. CDR3 in DNA: TGCGCCAGCAGTGAGGCCGGGACTAACGCGGAGACCCAGTACTTC.